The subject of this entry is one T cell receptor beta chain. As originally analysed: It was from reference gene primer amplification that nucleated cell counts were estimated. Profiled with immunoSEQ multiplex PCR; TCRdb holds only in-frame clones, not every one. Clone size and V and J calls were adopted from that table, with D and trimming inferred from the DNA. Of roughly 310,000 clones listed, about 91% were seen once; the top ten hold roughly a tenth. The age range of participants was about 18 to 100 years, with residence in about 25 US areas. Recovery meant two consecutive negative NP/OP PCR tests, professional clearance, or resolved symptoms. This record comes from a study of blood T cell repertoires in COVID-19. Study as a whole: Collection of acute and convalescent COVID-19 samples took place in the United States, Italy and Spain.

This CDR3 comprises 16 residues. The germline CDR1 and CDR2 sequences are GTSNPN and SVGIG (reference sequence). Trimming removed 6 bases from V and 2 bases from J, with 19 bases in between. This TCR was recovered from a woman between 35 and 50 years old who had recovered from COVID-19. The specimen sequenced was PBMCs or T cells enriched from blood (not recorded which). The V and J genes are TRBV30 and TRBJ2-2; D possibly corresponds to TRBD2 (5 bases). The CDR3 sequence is CACLWGETTNTGELFF. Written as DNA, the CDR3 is TGTGCCTGCCTTTGGGGAGAGACGACTAACACCGGGGAGCTGTTTTTT.